Only a few counts were recorded for the clone carrying this T cell receptor (beta chain). The antigen remains unidentified. The observed sequence ends 3 residues before the CDR3 terminus, with the missing tail filled in from the germline J gene. The CDR3 totals 13 residues. Germline CDR1 and CDR2: SGHRS and YFSETQ. Patients and controls were mostly of Caucasian heritage. The data derive from a study of T cell clonality in common variable immunodeficiency. The method was immunoSEQ multiplex PCR; TCRdb's version includes in-frame clones alone and lacks a portion of them. The profile covers about 35,000 clones, none occurring a single time. Study-wide results and limits: CVID patient heterogeneity limited repertoire-clinical complication correlations. CVID subjects showed higher TCRbeta clonality than healthy controls. Authors noted CVID clonality's cause needs subpopulation repertoire sequencing.

Sample: peripheral blood mononuclear cells. The clonotype was recovered from a person aged 18 to 75 in good health. V gene TRBV5-1 combines with J gene TRBJ2-4; TRBD1 agrees at 8 bases. The covered CDR3 bases are TGCGCCAGCAGCACAACGACAGGGGATGGT. This codes for CASSTTTGDG. The CDR3, in full, reads CASSTTTGDGQYF.